This TCR beta chain was profiled in a study of shared clonotypes between healthy human individuals. A word on this clone: This specimen includes other DNA sequences encoding the same CDR3.

TCRdb's copy holds only in-frame clones and misses some; the assay was immunoSEQ multiplex PCR. The table records some 1,100,000 clones, about four fifths of them present only once. The sequencing input was memory CD4+ T cells from PBMCs. Subset given: CD45RA-negative fraction. The receptor's source is a man between 18 and 29 years old in good health. Some clones in this sample may be carry-over from other donors' samples.

The CDR3 bases are TGTGCCAGCAGCTTATCGAACACCGGGGAGCTGTTTTTT. Its protein is CASSLSNTGELFF. The chain carries TRBV7-3 and TRBJ2-2; D is unclear. Trimming took off 2 bases at V and 0 bases at J, with 1 base between the two ends. Germline CDR1 and CDR2: SGHTA and FQGTGA. The CDR3 contains 13 residues.